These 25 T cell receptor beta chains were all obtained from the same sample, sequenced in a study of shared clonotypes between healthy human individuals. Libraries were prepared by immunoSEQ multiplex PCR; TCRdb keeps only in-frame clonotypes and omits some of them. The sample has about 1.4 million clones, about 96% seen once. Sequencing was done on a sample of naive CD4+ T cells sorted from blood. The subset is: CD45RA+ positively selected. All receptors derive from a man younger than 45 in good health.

DNA for the CDR3: TGTGCCAGCAGCGGAGGGAAGGTGTCGCCTGGCGGGGAGCTGTTTTTT. Translating gives CASSGGKVSPGGELFF. The V call is TRBV9, the J call TRBJ2-2; maybe TRBD2 (5 bases). This CDR3 is 16 amino acids long. V lost 3 bases to trimming and J lost 7 bases, with 19 bases between them. Germline V lookup: CDR1 SGDLS, CDR2 YYNGEE.

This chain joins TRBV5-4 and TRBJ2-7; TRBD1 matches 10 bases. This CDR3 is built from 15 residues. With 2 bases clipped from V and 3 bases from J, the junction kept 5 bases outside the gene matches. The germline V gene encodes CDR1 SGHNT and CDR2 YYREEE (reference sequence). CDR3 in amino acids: CASSLPGTGDYEQYF. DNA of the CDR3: TGTGCCAGCAGCTTACCCGGGACAGGGGACTACGAGCAGTACTTC.

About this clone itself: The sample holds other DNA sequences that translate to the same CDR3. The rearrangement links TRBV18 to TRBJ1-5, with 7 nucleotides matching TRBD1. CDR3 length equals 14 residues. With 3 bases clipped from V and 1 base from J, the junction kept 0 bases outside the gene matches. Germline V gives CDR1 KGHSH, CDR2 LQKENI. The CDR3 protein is CASSPDRSNQPQHF. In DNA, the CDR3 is TGTGCCAGCTCACCGGACAGGAGCAATCAGCCCCAGCATTTT.

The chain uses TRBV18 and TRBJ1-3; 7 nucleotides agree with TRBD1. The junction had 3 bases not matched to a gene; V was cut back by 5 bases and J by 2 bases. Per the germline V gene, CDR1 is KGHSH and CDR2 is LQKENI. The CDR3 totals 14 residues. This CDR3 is CASSTGTAGNTIYF. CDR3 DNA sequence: TGTGCCAGCTCAACCGGGACAGCTGGAAACACCATATATTTT.

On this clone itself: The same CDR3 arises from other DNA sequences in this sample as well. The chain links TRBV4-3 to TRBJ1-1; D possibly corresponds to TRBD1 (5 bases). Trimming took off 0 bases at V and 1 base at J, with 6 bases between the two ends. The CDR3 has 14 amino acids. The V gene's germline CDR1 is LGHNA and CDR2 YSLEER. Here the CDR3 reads CASSQDTGNTEAFF. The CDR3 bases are TGCGCCAGCAGCCAAGACACAGGGAACACTGAAGCTTTCTTT.

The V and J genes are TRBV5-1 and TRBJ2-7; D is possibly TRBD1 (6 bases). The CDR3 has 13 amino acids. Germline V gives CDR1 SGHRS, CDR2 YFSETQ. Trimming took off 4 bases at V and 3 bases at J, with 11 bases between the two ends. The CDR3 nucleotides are TGCGCCAGCAGCCCGGACAGACACTACGAGCAGTACTTC. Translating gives CASSPDRHYEQYF.

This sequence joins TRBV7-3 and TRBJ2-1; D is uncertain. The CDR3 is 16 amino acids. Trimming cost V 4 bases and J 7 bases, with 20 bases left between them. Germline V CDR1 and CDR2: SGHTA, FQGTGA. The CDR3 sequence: CASSSAPTHRPNEQFF. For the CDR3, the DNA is TGTGCCAGCAGCTCCGCCCCCACCCATAGGCCAAATGAGCAGTTCTTC.

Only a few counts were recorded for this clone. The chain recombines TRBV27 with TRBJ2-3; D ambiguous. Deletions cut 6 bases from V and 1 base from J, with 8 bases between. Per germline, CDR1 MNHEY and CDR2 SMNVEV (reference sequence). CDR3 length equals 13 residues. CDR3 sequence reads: CASSRRGTDTQYF. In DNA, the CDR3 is TGTGCCAGCAGCCGAAGGGGCACAGATACGCAGTATTTT.

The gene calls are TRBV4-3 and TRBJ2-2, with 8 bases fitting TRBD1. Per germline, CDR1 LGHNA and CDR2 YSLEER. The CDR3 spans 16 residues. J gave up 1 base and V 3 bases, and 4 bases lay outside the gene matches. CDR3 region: CASSQRGTGNTGELFF. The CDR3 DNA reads TGCGCCAGCAGCCAGAGAGGGACAGGGAACACCGGGGAGCTGTTTTTT.

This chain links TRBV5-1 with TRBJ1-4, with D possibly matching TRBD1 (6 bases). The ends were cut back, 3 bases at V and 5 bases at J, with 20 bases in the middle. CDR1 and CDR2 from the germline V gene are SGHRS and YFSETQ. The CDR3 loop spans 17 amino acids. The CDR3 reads CASSSGQLIGGNEKLFF. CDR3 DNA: TGCGCCAGCAGCTCCGGACAGTTAATAGGAGGAAATGAAAAACTGTTTTTT.

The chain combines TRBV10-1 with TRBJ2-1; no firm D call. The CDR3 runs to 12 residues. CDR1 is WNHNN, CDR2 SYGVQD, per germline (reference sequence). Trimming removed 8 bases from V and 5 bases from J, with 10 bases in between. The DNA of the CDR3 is TGCGCCAGCGGCCAGAGTCACAATGAGCAGTTCTTC. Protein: CASGQSHNEQFF.

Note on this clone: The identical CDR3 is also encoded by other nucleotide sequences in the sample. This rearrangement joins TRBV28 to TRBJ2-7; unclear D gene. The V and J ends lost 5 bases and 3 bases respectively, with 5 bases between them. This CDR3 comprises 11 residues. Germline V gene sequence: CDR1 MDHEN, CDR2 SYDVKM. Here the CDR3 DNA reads TGTGCCAGCAGTCTTTACTACGAGCAGTACTTC. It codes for CASSLYYEQYF.

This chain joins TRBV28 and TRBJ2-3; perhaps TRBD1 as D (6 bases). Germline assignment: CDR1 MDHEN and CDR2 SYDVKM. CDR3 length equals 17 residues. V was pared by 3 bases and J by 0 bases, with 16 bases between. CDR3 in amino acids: CASSFVQGISSTDTQYF. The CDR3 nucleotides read TGTGCCAGCAGTTTCGTACAGGGTATATCTAGCACAGATACGCAGTATTTT.

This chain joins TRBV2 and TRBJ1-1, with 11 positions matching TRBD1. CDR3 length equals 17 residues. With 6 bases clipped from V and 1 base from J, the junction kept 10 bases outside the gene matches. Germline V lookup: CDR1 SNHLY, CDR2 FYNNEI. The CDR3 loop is CASRNTGQGAENTEAFF. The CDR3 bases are TGTGCCAGCAGGAACACCGGACAGGGGGCGGAGAACACTGAAGCTTTCTTT.

CDR3 sequence (DNA): TGTGCCAGCAGCGTTAGACAGGGTGGAGTTTACGAGCAGTACTTC. As protein: CASSVRQGGVYEQYF. The V call is TRBV28, the J call TRBJ2-7, with 7 bases that match TRBD1. Losses at the gene ends were 6 bases for V and 4 bases for J; bases not matched to a gene: 12. CDR3 length: 15 residues. In germline, CDR1 is MDHEN, CDR2 SYDVKM.

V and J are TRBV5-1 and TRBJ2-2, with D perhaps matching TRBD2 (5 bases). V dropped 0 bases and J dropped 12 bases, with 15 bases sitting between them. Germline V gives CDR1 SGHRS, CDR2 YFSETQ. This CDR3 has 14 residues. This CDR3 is CASSLESPGKKLFF. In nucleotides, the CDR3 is TGCGCCAGCAGCTTGGAGAGCCCGGGGAAGAAGCTGTTTTTT.

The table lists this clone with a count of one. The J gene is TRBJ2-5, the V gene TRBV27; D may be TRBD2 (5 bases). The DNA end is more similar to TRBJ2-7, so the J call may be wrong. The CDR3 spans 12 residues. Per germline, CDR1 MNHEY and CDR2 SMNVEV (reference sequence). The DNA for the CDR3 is TGTGCCAGCAGTTTCCTAGGGAGCGAGCAGTACTTC. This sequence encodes CASSFLGSEQYF.

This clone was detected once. CDR3 nucleotide sequence: TGTGCCAGCAGCTCCCTAAGCCCACCGAGGGAGACCCAGTACTTC. It is translated as CASSSLSPPRETQYF. The J gene is TRBJ2-5, the V gene TRBV7-2; no clear D. The CDR3 is 15 amino acids. Trimming cost V 4 bases and J 5 bases, with 17 bases left between them. Per germline, CDR1 SGHTA and CDR2 FQGNSA. Using reference TRBV7-2 and TRBJ2-5 for the parts outside the CDR3, the full variable domain is GAGVSQSPSNKVTEKGKDVELRCDPISGHTALYWYRQSLGQGLEFLIYFQGNSAPDKSGLPSDRFSAERTGGSVSTLTIQRTQQEDSAVYLCASSSLSPPRETQYFGPGTRLLVL.

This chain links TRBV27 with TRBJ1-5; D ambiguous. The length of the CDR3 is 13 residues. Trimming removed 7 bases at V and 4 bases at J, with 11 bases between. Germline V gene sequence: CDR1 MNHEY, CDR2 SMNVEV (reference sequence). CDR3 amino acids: CASTAGYNQPQHF. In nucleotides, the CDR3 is TGTGCCAGCACCGCAGGTTATAATCAGCCCCAGCATTTT.

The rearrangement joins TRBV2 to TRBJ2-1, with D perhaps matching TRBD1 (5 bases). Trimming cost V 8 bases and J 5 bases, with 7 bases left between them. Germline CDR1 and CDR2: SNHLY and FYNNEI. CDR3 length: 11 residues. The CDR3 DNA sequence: TGTGCCAGCGGACAAGACAATGAGCAGTTCTTC. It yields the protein CASGQDNEQFF.

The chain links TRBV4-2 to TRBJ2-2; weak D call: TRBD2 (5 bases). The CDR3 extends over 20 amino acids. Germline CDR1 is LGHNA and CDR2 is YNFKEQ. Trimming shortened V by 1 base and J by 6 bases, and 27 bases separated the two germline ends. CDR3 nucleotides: TGTGCCAGCAGCCAAGGGATTATCTTAGAGGGAGTCCGAGTCGCCGGGGAGCTGTTTTTT. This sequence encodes CASSQGIILEGVRVAGELFF.

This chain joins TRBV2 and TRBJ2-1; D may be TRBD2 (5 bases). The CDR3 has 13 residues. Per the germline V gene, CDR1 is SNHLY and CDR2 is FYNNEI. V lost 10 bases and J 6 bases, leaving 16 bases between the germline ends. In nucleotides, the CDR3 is TGTGCCACCTCCCCGGGATCGATCAATGAGCAGTTCTTC. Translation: CATSPGSINEQFF.

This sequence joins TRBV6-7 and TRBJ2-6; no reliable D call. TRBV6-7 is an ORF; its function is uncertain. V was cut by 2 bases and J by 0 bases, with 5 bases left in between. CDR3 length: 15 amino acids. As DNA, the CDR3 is TGTGCCAGCAGTTACAGGTCCTCTGGGGCCAACGTCCTGACTTTC. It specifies CASSYRSSGANVLTF.

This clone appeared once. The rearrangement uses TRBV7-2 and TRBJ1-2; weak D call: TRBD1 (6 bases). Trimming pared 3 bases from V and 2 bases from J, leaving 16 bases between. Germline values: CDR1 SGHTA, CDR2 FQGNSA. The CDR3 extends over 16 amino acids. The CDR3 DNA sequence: TGTGCCAGCAGCTTCCCCGGACGGGACAAGAACTATGGCTACACCTTC. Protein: CASSFPGRDKNYGYTF.

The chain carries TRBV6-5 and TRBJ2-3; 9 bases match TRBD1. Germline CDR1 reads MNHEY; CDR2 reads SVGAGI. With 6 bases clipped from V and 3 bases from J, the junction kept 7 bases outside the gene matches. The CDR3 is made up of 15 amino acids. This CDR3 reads CASSVQGARTDTQYF. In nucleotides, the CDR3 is TGTGCCAGCAGCGTACAGGGGGCGAGGACAGATACGCAGTATTTT.